This TCR beta chain was sequenced for a study of cytomegalovirus exposure and HLA in healthy donors. Germline V gene lookup returns CDR1 SEHNR and CDR2 FQNEAQ (reference sequence). The V gene lost 5 bases and the J gene lost 3 bases, with 7 bases spanning the gap. The CDR3 runs 12 residues. PCR primers comprised 60 Vbeta and 13 Jbeta primers. Produced via immunoSEQ multiplex PCR; TCRdb's table is partial and in-frame only. The sample has some 98,000 clones, about 81% seen once. This receptor was taken from a man aged 35-49 years in good health and CMV-seronegative. This chain uses TRBV7-9 with TRBJ1-1; D remains unclear. The material sequenced was PBMCs. The CDR3 DNA reads as TGTGCCAGCAGCGTCGGGGACACTGAAGCTTTCTTT. Residues: CASSVGDTEAFF.